This TCR beta chain appears in the sequencing data of a study of blood T cells in healthy people across ages. The table lists this clonotype with a few counts. This CDR3 has 15 residues. Between the trimmed V and J ends, which lost 5 bases and 0 bases, there was a span of 14 bases. The germline CDR1 and CDR2 sequences are MNHEY and SVGAGI. It was with a sample-barcoded 5' primer and a J-beta primer mix that a second PCR of roughly 7 to 12 cycles was run. TCRdb reanalysed the 5' RACE reads using MiXCR and keeps one entry per CDR3 protein. The sample has 1.5 million to 2 million distinct CDR3 sequences; roughly 49% are singletons.

V is TRBV6-5 and J is TRBJ2-7, with a weak D call TRBD2 (5 bases). Sequenced: blood. This TCR was sampled from a woman aged 40 to 50 in good health. As DNA, the CDR3 is TGTGCCAGCAGTACCCAGGAGGCAGGCTCCTACGAGCAGTACTTC. Translated, it gives CASSTQEAGSYEQYF.